This T cell receptor beta chain is drawn from a study of identical twins. The study's findings and limits: The study found that models underestimated out-of-frame TCR alpha sharing in monozygotic twins.

The CDR3 loop spans 16 amino acids. The V segment lost 4 bases and the J segment 3 bases; nucleotides outside the gene matches: 6. CDR1 and CDR2 (germline): SGHAT, FQNNGV. This clonotype was counted between two and nine times. Its antigen remains unknown. Unique molecular identifiers were present on the cDNA, which also gained a universal primer site by template switching. MiXCR, applied by TCRdb to the 5' RACE reads, yields one record per CDR3 protein. In the table there are approximately 190,000 distinct CDR3 sequences, 15% to 20% of which are singletons. These sequences were also reported in another study, on T cells expressing NK-cell markers. That source notes: Whether expanded NKG2C+ T cell clones were HCMV specific stayed uncertain.

The specimen was CD8+ T cells sorted from blood. This receptor was obtained from a woman younger than 30 in good health. The gene calls are TRBV11-2 and TRBJ2-2; 9 bases agree with TRBD2. The CDR3 sequence: CASSSRGGRDTGELFF. DNA for the CDR3: TGTGCCAGCAGCTCGCGGGGCGGGAGGGACACCGGGGAGCTGTTTTTT. Complete variable domain (other parts from reference TRBV11-2 and TRBJ2-2): EAGVAQSPRYKIIEKRQSVAFWCNPISGHATLYWYQQILGQGPKLLIQFQNNGVVDDSQLPKDRFSAERLKGVDSTLKIQPAKLEDSAVYLCASSSRGGRDTGELFFGEGSRLTVL.